This T cell receptor beta chain was sequenced during a study of control samples from healthy donors and cancer patients. TCRdb's copy holds only in-frame clones and misses some; the assay was immunoSEQ multiplex PCR. This sample yields over 70,000 clones, of which roughly nine tenths are seen a single time; roughly a tenth belongs to the top ten. The CDR3 contains 13 residues. V was shortened by 6 bases and J by 4 bases, with 15 bases between the two germline ends. Germline lookup yields CDR1 SQVTM and CDR2 ANQGSEA. This clonotype originated in a woman between 50 and 59 years old with colorectal cancer. The sequenced sample was PBMCs. The chain joins TRBV29-1 to TRBJ1-2, with D possibly being TRBD1 (6 bases). The CDR3 region has the DNA TGCAGCGTGGGCCAGGGGTTTGGCTATGGCTACACCTTC. Amino acid sequence: CSVGQGFGYGYTF.